Sequencing of this T cell receptor (beta chain) was carried out in a study of blood T cells in healthy people across ages. For the second PCR, which ran for roughly 6 to 12 cycles, a sample-barcoded 5' primer and a J-beta primer mix were used. TCRdb analysed the 5' RACE reads with MiXCR anew, one entry per CDR3 protein. The profile shows some 1.5 million distinct CDR3 sequences, approximately 43% of them singletons. There are many counts of this clonotype. CDR3 length: 13 amino acids. Germline V gene sequence: CDR1 SGHTA, CDR2 FQGNSA. Trimming left V 1 base short and J 7 bases short, with 8 bases between.

This chain joins TRBV7-2 and TRBJ2-1; D unresolved. The clonotype originates from a woman aged 18-35 years in good health. Sequenced: blood. The CDR3 bases are TGTGCCAGCAGCTTAGGTGGCGAGAATGAGCAGTTCTTC. This translates into CASSLGGENEQFF.